The T cell receptor beta chain described here comes from a study of response to subunit inactivated influenza vaccine listed by TCRdb under 2018. About the full investigation: Deep quantitative profiling of the T cell receptor repertoire was used in the study to follow responses to a trivalent subunit inactivated influenza vaccine.

What the time point label conveys for this sample: around 47 days after influenza vaccine administration. The library was built by means of RT-PCR. TCRdb lists the instrument as Illumina HiSeq 2500. The raw public data were reprocessed by TCRdb itself: fastp quality trimming at Q25, MiXCR clonotype calling, in-frame beta chains only. Duplicate CDR3 protein sequences are folded into a single record with the most common DNA and genes. Counted in this sample were fewer than 700,000 distinct CDR3 sequences; 10% to 15% of them appeared once. Jointly, the top ten make up around 12% of the sample. Per the germline V gene, SGHVS is the CDR1 and FQNEAQ is the CDR2. Deletion took 7 bases off V and 0 bases off J, with a span of 13 bases between the germline ends. The CDR3 goes from the cysteine to the phenylalanine over 16 residues. The only DNA kept is the CDR3, 48 bases in frame from the first base. General study outcomes and caveats: The authors proposed that each seasonal influenza vaccination may bring in only a limited number of new T cells.

This clonotype was seen more than once but under ten times. Its recognized antigen is unknown. Per-base quality was not reported, and no clone a single base away is much larger than it. The chain couples TRBV7-8 to TRBJ2-6; TRBD1 is a possible D gene, resting on 5 matching bases. Sequences were derived from PBMCs from blood, sampled roughly 46 days after vaccination. The receptor's source is a man in his fifties or sixties who received an inactivated influenza vaccine. Donor details come from another sample of the same person, matched by shared clones. CDR3 region: CASNPTGHSGANVLTF. In nucleotides, the sequence is TGTGCCAGCAACCCTACAGGCCACTCTGGGGCCAACGTCCTGACTTTC.